These 21 T cell receptor beta chains were all obtained from the same sample, sequenced in a study of blood T cell repertoires in COVID-19. Repertoires were generated with immunoSEQ multiplex PCR, while TCRdb's copy carries only in-frame clones and drops some. This sample carries about 420,000 clones, roughly 89% of them seen once, and the ten largest clones take roughly 0.78%. Material for sequencing was peripheral blood. These receptors originate from a man younger than 35 with COVID-19, enrolled during active disease.

This clone has a single count. This chain uses TRBV7-9 with TRBJ1-1; no firm D call. This CDR3 is built from 17 residues. CDR1 SEHNR and CDR2 FQNEAQ come from the germline V gene (reference sequence). Trimming took 0 bases from V and 3 from J, leaving 17 bases between them. The CDR3 DNA reads as TGTGCCAGCAGCTTAGCGGCCGGGGAGGGTAAGGACACTGAAGCTTTCTTT. Translating it yields CASSLAAGEGKDTEAFF.

This rearrangement joins TRBV6-1 to TRBJ2-5; TRBD2 matches 9 bases. V shed 4 bases and J 5 bases; nucleotides not matched to a gene: 11. The CDR3 runs to 16 residues. Per germline, CDR1 MNHNS and CDR2 SASEGT. In DNA, the CDR3 is TGTGCCAGCAGTGTTGGGGCCGGGACTAGCCTTGAGACCCAGTACTTC. This sequence encodes CASSVGAGTSLETQYF.

V and J are TRBV13 and TRBJ1-1; D ambiguous. This CDR3 has 14 amino acids. Germline CDR1 is PRHDT and CDR2 is FYEKMQ (reference sequence). V lost 6 bases and J lost 7, with 18 bases in between. DNA for the CDR3: TGTGCCAGCAGTTTTTTGGCCCCAGCGGTTGAAGCTTTCTTT. Its translation is CASSFLAPAVEAFF.

The chain recombines TRBV12-3 or TRBV12-4 with TRBJ2-2; TRBD1 agrees at 7 bases. The CDR3 spans 12 residues. CDR3 in amino acids: CAGQGDTGELFF. CDR3 nucleotides: TGTGCGGGGCAGGGGGACACCGGGGAGCTGTTTTTT.

This chain uses TRBV9 with TRBJ1-4, with 9 bases lining up with TRBD1. V gave up 2 bases and J gave up 8 bases; unmatched junction bases: 4. The CDR3 contains 14 residues. Germline V CDR1 and CDR2: SGDLS, YYNGEE. CDR3 in DNA: TGTGCCAGCAGCGTGGGACAGGGTGGGGAAAAACTGTTTTTT. Translation: CASSVGQGGEKLFF.

The rearrangement uses TRBV6-5 and TRBJ2-1, with D perhaps matching TRBD2 (6 bases). Trimming took off 6 bases at V and 0 bases at J, with 12 bases between the two ends. The CDR3 covers 15 residues. Per germline, CDR1 MNHEY and CDR2 SVGAGI. The CDR3 DNA sequence: TGTGCCAGCAGCCCACTAGCAGGCTCCTACAATGAGCAGTTCTTC. Amino acids: CASSPLAGSYNEQFF.

V is TRBV5-6 and J is TRBJ2-7, with a possible D match to TRBD1 (5 bases). Trimming removed 4 bases from V and 3 bases from J, with 11 bases in between. In germline, CDR1 is SGHDT, CDR2 YYEEEE. The CDR3 contains 13 residues. CDR3 region: CASSRPDSYEQYF. The CDR3 nucleotides read TGTGCCAGCAGCCGCCCCGACAGCTACGAGCAGTACTTC.

The chain uses TRBV27 and TRBJ2-2, with D possibly being TRBD2 (5 bases). The V and J ends lost 3 bases and 1 base respectively, with 9 bases between them. CDR1 is MNHEY, CDR2 SMNVEV, per germline (reference sequence). The CDR3 covers 15 residues. CDR3 DNA: TGTGCCAGCAGTTTGGACGGGATGAACACCGGGGAGCTGTTTTTT. Residues: CASSLDGMNTGELFF.

The chain is built from TRBV5-1 and TRBJ2-5, with 7 bases that match TRBD1. The CDR3 runs 16 residues. CDR1 SGHRS and CDR2 YFSETQ come from the germline V gene. Losses at the gene ends were 3 bases for V and 5 bases for J; bases not matched to a gene: 13. The CDR3 DNA follows: TGCGCCAGCAGCTGGGCCGGGACAGCTACCTCTGAGACCCAGTACTTC. This gives the protein CASSWAGTATSETQYF.

The chain uses TRBV27 and TRBJ2-2; D might be TRBD1 (6 bases). This CDR3 spans 16 amino acids. Trimming shortened V by 0 bases and J by 7 bases, and 15 bases separated the two germline ends. Per the germline V gene, CDR1 is MNHEY and CDR2 is SMNVEV (reference sequence). The CDR3 sequence is CASSLSIPGAGGELFF. The CDR3 region has the DNA TGTGCCAGCAGTTTATCGATTCCAGGGGCCGGCGGGGAGCTGTTTTTT.

The V call is TRBV3-1 (or the pseudogene TRBV3-2), the J call TRBJ1-4; no firm D call. Between the trimmed V and J ends, which lost 3 bases and 8 bases, there was a span of 16 bases. Germline assignment: CDR1 LGHDT and CDR2 YNNKEL (reference sequence). CDR3 length: 15 residues. CDR3 amino acids: CASSQSGFGMEKLFF. For the CDR3, the DNA is TGTGCCAGCAGCCAGAGTGGATTCGGGATGGAAAAACTGTTTTTT.

The chain combines TRBV5-1 with TRBJ2-7; tentative D call: TRBD1 (5 bases). Per germline, CDR1 SGHRS and CDR2 YFSETQ. The CDR3 length is 13 residues. V lost 2 bases to trimming and J lost 6 bases, with 12 bases between them. The CDR3 DNA sequence: TGCGCCAGCAGCTTCAACGCAGGGTCCGAGCAGTACTTC. It encodes CASSFNAGSEQYF.

The chain recombines TRBV30 with TRBJ1-1; 9 bases match TRBD1. In germline, CDR1 is GTSNPN, CDR2 SVGIG (reference sequence). The CDR3 extends over 16 amino acids. After removal of 2 bases from V and 2 bases from J, the junction contained 9 bases not matched to a gene. CDR3 nucleotide sequence: TGTGCCTGGAGTAAGGGGGACAGGGCTTTTAACACTGAAGCTTTCTTT. It encodes CAWSKGDRAFNTEAFF.

The rearrangement links TRBV10-2 to TRBJ1-5; possibly TRBD1 for D (5 bases). Between the trimmed V and J ends, which lost 8 bases and 5 bases, there was a span of 16 bases. The CDR3 is 14 amino acids. CDR1 and CDR2 (germline): WSHSY, SAAADI. This chain's CDR3 is CASQGHGFDQPQHF. CDR3 DNA sequence: TGCGCCAGCCAAGGACACGGATTCGATCAGCCCCAGCATTTT.

V gene TRBV7-8 combines with J gene TRBJ2-3; D gene unclear. Trimming left V 4 bases short and J 4 bases short, with 9 bases between. This CDR3 spans 13 amino acids. The germline V gene encodes CDR1 SGHVS and CDR2 FQNEAQ. The DNA for the CDR3 is TGTGCCAGCAGCTCCGATCGAGCAGATACGCAGTATTTT. Translation: CASSSDRADTQYF.

The chain combines TRBV9 with TRBJ2-1, with TRBD2 identical over 7 bases. CDR1 and CDR2 from the germline V gene are SGDLS and YYNGEE. The CDR3 sequence is 14 residues long. V shed 4 bases and J 5 bases; nucleotides not matched to a gene: 6. CDR3 nucleotides: TGTGCCAGCAGCCCGTCGACTAGCCACAATGAGCAGTTCTTC. Translation gives CASSPSTSHNEQFF.

The genes are TRBV6-5 and TRBJ2-7; 7 nucleotides line up with TRBD1. This CDR3 contains 16 residues. V lost 0 bases and J lost 6; bases outside the gene matches: 11. Per the germline V gene, CDR1 is MNHEY and CDR2 is SVGAGI. In DNA form, the CDR3 reads TGTGCCAGCAGTTACTCGCAGACAGGGCCACCCCCCGAGCAGTACTTC. Encoded protein: CASSYSQTGPPPEQYF.

The CDR3 protein is CASRRGGGGVEAFF. CDR3 DNA sequence: TGTGCCAGCAGGCGGGGGGGAGGCGGAGTTGAAGCTTTCTTT. V usage is TRBV2 and J usage is TRBJ1-1; a weak D match, TRBD1 (5 bases). The CDR3 runs 14 residues. Trimming removed 6 bases from V and 7 bases from J, with 18 bases in between. The germline V gene encodes CDR1 SNHLY and CDR2 FYNNEI.

This chain uses TRBV4-1 with TRBJ2-3, with 10 bases matching TRBD1. The CDR3 length is 14 residues. Germline loops: CDR1 MGHRA, CDR2 YSYEKL. With 1 base clipped from V and 10 bases from J, the junction kept 5 bases outside the gene matches. The CDR3 spells CASSQVGTGASQYF. The CDR3 region has the DNA TGCGCCAGCAGCCAAGTGGGGACAGGGGCATCGCAGTATTTT.

CDR3: CASSLSPTDHYNSPLHF. Written as DNA, the CDR3 is TGTGCCAGCAGTTTATCCCCCACAGACCACTATAATTCACCCCTCCACTTT. The chain joins TRBV27 to TRBJ1-6, with D unclear. The V gene lost 0 bases and the J gene lost 3 bases, with 12 bases spanning the gap. This CDR3 has 17 amino acids. Germline V gene data show CDR1 as MNHEY and CDR2 as SMNVEV (reference sequence).

The chain carries TRBV15 and TRBJ2-1; tentatively, D is TRBD1 (6 bases). Germline CDR1 reads LNHNV; CDR2 reads YYDKDF (reference sequence). Trimming stripped 5 bases from V and 9 bases from J, with 11 bases between. The CDR3 totals 12 residues. The CDR3 coding sequence is TGTGCCACCAGCGGTCAGGGGTTTGAGCAGTTCTTC. Translating it yields CATSGQGFEQFF.